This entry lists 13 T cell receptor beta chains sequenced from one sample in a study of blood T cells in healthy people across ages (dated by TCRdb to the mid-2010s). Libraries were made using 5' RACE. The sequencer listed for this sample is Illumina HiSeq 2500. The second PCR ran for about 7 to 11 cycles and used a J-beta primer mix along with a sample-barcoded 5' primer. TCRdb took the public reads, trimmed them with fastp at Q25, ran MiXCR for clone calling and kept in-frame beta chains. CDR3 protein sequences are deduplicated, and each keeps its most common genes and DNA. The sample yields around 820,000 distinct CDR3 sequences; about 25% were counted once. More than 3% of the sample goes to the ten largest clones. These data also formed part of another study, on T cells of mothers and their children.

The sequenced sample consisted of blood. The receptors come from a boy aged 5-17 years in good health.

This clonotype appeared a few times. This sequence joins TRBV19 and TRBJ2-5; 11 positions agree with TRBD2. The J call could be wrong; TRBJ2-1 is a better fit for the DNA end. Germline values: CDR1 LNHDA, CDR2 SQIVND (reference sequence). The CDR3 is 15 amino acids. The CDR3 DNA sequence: TGTGCCAGTAGCCAGACTAGCGGGAAGAGGAATGAGCAGTTCTTC. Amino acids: CASSQTSGKRNEQFF.

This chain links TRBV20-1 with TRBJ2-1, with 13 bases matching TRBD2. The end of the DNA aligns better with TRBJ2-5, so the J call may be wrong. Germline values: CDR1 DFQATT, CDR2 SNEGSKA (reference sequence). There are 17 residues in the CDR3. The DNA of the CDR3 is TGCAGTGCTGGGACTAGCGGGGAACCTTCGAAGGAGGAGACCCAGTACTTC. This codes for CSAGTSGEPSKEETQYF.

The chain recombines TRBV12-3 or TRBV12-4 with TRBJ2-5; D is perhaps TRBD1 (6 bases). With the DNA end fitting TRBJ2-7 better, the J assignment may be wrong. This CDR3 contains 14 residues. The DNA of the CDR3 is TGTGCCAGCAGTTTCCAGGGGAACTCCTACGAGCAGTACTTC. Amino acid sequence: CASSFQGNSYEQYF.

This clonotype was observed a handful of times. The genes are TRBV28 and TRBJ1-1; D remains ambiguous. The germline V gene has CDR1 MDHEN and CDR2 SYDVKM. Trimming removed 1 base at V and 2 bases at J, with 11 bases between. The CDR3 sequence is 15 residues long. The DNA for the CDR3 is TGTGCCAGCAGTTTATCGGAGAGAGGAAACACTGAAGCTTTCTTT. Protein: CASSLSERGNTEAFF.

DNA for the CDR3: TGCAGCGTGGGACAGGTTGCCTACGAGCAGTACTTC. This codes for CSVGQVAYEQYF. This chain joins TRBV29-1 and TRBJ2-7; 8 bases fit TRBD1. Germline values: CDR1 SQVTM, CDR2 ANQGSEA. V dropped 6 bases and J dropped 2; count of bases not matched to a gene: 3. This CDR3 is 12 amino acids long.

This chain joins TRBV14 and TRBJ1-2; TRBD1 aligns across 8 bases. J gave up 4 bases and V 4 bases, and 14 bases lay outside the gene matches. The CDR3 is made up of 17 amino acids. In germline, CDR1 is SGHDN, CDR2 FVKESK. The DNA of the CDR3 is TGTGCCAGCAGCCGAAGAGGACAGGGCGCCGGGGTCTATGGCTACACCTTC. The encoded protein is CASSRRGQGAGVYGYTF.

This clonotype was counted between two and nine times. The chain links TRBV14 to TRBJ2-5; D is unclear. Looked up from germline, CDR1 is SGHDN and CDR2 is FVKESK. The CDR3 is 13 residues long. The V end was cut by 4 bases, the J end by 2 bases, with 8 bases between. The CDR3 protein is CASSRRPQETQYF. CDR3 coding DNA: TGTGCCAGCAGCCGTCGGCCACAAGAGACCCAGTACTTC.

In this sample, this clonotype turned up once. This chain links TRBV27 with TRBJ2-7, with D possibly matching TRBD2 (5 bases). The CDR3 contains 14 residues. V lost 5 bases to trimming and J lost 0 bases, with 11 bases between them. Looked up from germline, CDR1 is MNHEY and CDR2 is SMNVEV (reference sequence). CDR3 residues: CASSGLKSSYEQYF. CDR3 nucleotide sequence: TGTGCCAGCAGTGGACTCAAGAGCTCCTACGAGCAGTACTTC.

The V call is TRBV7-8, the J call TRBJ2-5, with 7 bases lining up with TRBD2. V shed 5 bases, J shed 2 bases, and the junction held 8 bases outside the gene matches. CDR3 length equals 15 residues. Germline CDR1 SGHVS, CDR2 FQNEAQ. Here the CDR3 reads CASSPAWGGQETQYF. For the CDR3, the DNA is TGTGCCAGCAGCCCAGCGTGGGGGGGGCAAGAGACCCAGTACTTC.

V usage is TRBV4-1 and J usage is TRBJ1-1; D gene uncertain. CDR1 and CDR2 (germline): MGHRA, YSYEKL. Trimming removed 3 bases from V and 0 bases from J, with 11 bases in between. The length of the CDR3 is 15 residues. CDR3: CASSQKDAVNTEAFF. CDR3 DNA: TGCGCCAGCAGCCAGAAGGACGCAGTGAACACTGAAGCTTTCTTT.

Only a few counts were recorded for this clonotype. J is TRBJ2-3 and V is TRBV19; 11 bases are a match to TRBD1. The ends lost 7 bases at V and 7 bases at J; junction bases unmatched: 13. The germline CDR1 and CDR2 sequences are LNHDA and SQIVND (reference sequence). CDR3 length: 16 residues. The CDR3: CASTPVWTGGEYTQYF. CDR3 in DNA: TGTGCCAGTACCCCTGTTTGGACAGGGGGCGAGTATACGCAGTATTTT. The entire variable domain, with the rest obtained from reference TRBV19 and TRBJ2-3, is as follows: DGGITQSPKYLFRKEGQNVTLSCEQNLNHDAMYWYRQDPGQGLRLIYYSQIVNDFQKGDIAEGYSVSREKKESFPLTVTSAQKNPTAFYLCASTPVWTGGEYTQYFGPGTRLTVL.

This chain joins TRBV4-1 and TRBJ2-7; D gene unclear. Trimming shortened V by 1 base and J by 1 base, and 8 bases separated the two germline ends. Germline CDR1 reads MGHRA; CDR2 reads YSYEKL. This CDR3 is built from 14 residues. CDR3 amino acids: CASSQAGNSYEQYF. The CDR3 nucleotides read TGCGCCAGCAGCCAAGCGGGCAATTCCTACGAGCAGTACTTC.

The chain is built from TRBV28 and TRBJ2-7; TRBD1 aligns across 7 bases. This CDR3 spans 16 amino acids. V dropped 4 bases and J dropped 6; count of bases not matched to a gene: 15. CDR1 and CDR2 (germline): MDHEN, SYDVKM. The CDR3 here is CASSSTEKTGVGEQYF. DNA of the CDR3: TGTGCCAGCAGTTCGACCGAAAAAACAGGGGTGGGCGAGCAGTACTTC.